This T cell receptor (beta chain) was identified in a study of blood T cell repertoires in COVID-19. The germline V gene encodes CDR1 GTSNPN and CDR2 SVGIG (reference sequence). The CDR3 is 13 residues long. V was shortened by 2 bases and J by 3 bases, with 8 bases between the two germline ends. Either two negative PCRs, clearance, or symptom resolution qualified Cohort 3 donors as recovered. Profiling relied on immunoSEQ multiplex PCR, and the TCRdb table lists in-frame clones only, not all of them. The sample shows 190,000 or so clones, 85% of them seen only once. This receptor was taken from a man aged 35-49 years who had recovered from COVID-19. The chain couples TRBV30 to TRBJ1-5; tentative D call: TRBD1 (5 bases). Sequencing was carried out using PBMCs or T cells enriched from blood (not recorded which). CDR3 in amino acids: CAWSQGINQPQHF. The CDR3 nucleotides read TGTGCCTGGAGTCAGGGAATCAATCAGCCCCAGCATTTT.